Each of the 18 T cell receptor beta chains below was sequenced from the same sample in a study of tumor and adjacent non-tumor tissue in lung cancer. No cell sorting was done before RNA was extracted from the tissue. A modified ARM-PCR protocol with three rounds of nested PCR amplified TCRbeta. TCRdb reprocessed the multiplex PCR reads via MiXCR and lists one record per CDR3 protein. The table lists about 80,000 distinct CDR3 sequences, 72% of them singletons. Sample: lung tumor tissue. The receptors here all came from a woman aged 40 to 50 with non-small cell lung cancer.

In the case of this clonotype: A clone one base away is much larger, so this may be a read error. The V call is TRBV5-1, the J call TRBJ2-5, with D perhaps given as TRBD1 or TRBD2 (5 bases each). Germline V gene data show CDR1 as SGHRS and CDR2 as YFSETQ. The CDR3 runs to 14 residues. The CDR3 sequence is CASSLLGAGETRYF. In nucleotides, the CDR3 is TGCGCCAGCAGCTTGTTAGGGGCGGGTGAGACCCGGTACTTC.

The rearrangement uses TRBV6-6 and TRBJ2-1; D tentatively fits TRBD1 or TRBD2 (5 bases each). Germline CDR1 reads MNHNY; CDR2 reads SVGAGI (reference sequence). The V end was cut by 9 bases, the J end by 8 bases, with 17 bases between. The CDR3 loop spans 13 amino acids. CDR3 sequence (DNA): TGTGCCAGTAGAGGAGAGGGGATAGATGAGCAGTTCTTC. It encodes CASRGEGIDEQFF.

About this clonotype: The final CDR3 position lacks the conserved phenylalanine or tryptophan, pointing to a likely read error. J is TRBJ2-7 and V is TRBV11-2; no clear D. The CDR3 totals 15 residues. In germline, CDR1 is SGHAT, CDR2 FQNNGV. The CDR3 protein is CVGSLDPQRSYEQYI. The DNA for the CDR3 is TGTGTCGGCAGCTTAGATCCCCAGAGGTCCTACGAGCAGTACATC.

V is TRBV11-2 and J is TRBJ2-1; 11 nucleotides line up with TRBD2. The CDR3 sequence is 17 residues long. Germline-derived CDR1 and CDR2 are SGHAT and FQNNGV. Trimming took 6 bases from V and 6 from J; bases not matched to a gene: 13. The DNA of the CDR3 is TGTGCCAGCAGGTATCGGGCGACTAGCGGGAATGTCAATGAGCAGTTCTTC. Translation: CASRYRATSGNVNEQFF.

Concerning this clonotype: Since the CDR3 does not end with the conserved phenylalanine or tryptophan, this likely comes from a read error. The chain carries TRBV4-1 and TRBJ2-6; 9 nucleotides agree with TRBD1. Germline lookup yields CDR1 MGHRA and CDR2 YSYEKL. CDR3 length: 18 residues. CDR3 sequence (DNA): TGCCCCAGCAGATCCCAACCGGGACAGGGACCTGGGGCCAACGTCCTGACTTAC. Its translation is CPSRSQPGQGPGANVLTY.

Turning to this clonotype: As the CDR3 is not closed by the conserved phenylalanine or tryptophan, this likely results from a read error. Here the CDR3 reads CASSGRNTDTQYL. The CDR3 nucleotides read TGTGCCAGTTCGGGTAGGAACACAGATACGCAGTATTTA. The chain joins TRBV6-6 to TRBJ2-3; D not resolved. CDR1 and CDR2 (germline): MNHNY, SVGAGI (reference sequence). The CDR3 runs 13 residues. Trimming removed 9 bases from V and 2 bases from J, with 12 bases in between.

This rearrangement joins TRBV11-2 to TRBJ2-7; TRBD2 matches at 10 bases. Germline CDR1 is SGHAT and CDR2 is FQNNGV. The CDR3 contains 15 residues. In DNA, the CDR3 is TGTGTCCGCAACCACCCCGGGACTAGCGCATACGAGCAGTACTTC. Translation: CVRNHPGTSAYEQYF.

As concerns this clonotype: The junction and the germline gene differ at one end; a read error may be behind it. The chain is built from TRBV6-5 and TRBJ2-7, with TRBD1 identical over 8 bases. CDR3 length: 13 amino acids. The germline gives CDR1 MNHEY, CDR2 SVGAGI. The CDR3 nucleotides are TGTACCGGCAGGGGACAGGCTTGGGACGAGCAGTGCTTC. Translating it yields CTGRGQAWDEQCF.

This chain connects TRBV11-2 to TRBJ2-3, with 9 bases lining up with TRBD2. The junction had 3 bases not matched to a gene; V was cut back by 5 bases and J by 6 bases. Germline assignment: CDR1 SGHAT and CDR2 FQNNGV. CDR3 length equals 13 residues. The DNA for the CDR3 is TGTGCCAGCAGCCCTCTAGCGGGGGATACGCAGTATTTT. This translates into CASSPLAGDTQYF.

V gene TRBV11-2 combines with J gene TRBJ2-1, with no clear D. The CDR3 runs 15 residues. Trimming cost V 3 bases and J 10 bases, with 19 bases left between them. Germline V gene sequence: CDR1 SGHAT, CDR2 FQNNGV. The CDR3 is CASSFATRRPREQFF. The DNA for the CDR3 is TGTGCCAGCAGCTTTGCAACGCGAAGGCCGCGCGAGCAGTTCTTC.

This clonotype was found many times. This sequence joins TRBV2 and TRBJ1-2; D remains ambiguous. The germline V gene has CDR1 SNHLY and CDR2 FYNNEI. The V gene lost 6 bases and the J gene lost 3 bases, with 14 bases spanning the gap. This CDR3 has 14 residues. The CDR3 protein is CASRWTLLDYGYTF. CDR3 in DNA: TGTGCCAGCAGATGGACTCTTCTGGACTATGGCTACACCTTC.

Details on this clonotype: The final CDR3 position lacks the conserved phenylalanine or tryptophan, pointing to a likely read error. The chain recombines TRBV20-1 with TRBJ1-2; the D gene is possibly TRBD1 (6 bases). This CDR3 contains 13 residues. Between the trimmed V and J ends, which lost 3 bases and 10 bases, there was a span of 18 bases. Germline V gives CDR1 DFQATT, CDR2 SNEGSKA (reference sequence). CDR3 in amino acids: CSASPMKTGDYTL. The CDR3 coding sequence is TGCAGTGCTAGTCCTATGAAGACAGGCGACTACACCCTC.

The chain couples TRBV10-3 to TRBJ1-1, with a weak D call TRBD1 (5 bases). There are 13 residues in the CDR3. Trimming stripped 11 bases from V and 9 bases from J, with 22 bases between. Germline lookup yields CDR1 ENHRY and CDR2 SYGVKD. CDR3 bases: TGTGCCTCCCCCTGGCCCGAGGGGACTCAAGCTTTCTTT. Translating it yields CASPWPEGTQAFF.

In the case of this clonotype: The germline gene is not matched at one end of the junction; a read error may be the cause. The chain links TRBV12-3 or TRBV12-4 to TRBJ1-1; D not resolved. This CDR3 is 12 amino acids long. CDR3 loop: CVSNFSGPEAFF. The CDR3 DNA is TGTGTCAGCAATTTCTCAGGACCCGAAGCTTTCTTT.

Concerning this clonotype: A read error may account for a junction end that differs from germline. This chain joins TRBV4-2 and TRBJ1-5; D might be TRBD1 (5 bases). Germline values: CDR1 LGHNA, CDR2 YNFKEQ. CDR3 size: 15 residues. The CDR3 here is CASGQDGAGNQPQHF. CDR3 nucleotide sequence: TGTGCCAGCGGCCAAGACGGGGCCGGCAATCAGCCTCAGCATTTT.

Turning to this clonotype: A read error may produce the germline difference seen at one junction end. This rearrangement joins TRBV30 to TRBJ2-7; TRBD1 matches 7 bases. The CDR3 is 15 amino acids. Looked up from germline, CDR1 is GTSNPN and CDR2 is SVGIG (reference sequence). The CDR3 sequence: CVWHRPDRVTYEQYF. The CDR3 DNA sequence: TGTGTCTGGCATCGCCCTGACAGGGTCACCTACGAGCAGTACTTC.

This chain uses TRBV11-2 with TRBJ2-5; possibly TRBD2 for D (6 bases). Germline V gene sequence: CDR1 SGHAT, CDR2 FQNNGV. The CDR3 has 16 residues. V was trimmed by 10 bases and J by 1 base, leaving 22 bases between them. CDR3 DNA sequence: TGTGCCACCACCTTAGTTAGGCGGAGGGCCCAAGAGACCCAGTACTTC. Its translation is CATTLVRRRAQETQYF.

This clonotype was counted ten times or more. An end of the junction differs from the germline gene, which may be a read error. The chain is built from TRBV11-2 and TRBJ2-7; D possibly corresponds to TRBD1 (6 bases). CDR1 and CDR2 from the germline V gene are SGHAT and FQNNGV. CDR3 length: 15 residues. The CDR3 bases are TGTGCCAGCAGCTTAATCCACAGGGCCCCCTACGCGCAGTACTTC. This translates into CASSLIHRAPYAQYF.